One and the same sample provided the 8 T cell receptor beta chains below, sequenced in a study of shared T cell receptors in the human thymus. Generated by immunoSEQ multiplex PCR, the TCRdb table keeps only in-frame clones and is missing some. This sample has over 650,000 clones, with more than 70% found just once. The data were also submitted as part of a second study, on human thymus T cells.

The sequencing input was thymocytes. The receptors were gathered from a boy less than two years old with a congenital heart defect.

The chain combines TRBV29-1 with TRBJ2-5, with 13 bases that match TRBD2. The CDR3 length is 14 residues. Germline loops: CDR1 SQVTM, CDR2 ANQGSEA. The V and J ends lost 5 bases and 5 bases, in that order; junction bases with no gene match: 5. The CDR3 region is CSVTSGRAAETQYF. CDR3 sequence (DNA): TGCAGCGTTACTAGCGGGAGGGCCGCGGAGACCCAGTACTTC.

The chain joins TRBV6-5 to TRBJ2-1; 8 bases are a match to TRBD1. Trimming at V came to 4 bases and at J to 5 bases, leaving 7 bases not matched to a gene. The germline CDR1 and CDR2 sequences are MNHEY and SVGAGI. The CDR3 length is 15 residues. The CDR3 sequence is CASSSTGVMDNEQFF. CDR3 nucleotide sequence: TGTGCCAGCAGTTCGACAGGGGTGATGGACAATGAGCAGTTCTTC.

The V and J genes are TRBV27 and TRBJ1-1, with 11 bases fitting TRBD1. Per germline, CDR1 MNHEY and CDR2 SMNVEV (reference sequence). V lost 8 bases and J lost 0; bases outside the gene matches: 2. The CDR3 has 14 residues. CDR3 sequence (DNA): TGTGCCAGCGGACAGGGGGCGATGAACACTGAAGCTTTCTTT. It is translated as CASGQGAMNTEAFF.

The CDR3 loop reads CARSPQGVAGEKTDTQYF. CDR3 sequence (DNA): TGTGCCAGAAGTCCCCAAGGGGTAGCGGGGGAGAAGACAGATACGCAGTATTTT. V gene TRBV19 combines with J gene TRBJ2-3; the match to TRBD2 covers 9 bases. The CDR3 totals 18 residues. Germline V CDR1 and CDR2: LNHDA, SQIVND (reference sequence). Trimming at V came to 9 bases and at J to 3 bases, leaving 19 bases not matched to a gene.

The V gene is TRBV7-2, the J gene TRBJ2-2, with a tentative D call TRBD1 (6 bases). Between the trimmed V and J ends, which lost 5 bases and 1 base, there was a span of 11 bases. CDR3 length: 15 residues. CDR1 and CDR2 (germline): SGHTA, FQGNSA. This CDR3 reads CASSRGQRNTGELFF. CDR3 nucleotide sequence: TGTGCCAGCAGCCGCGGACAGAGGAACACCGGGGAGCTGTTTTTT.

The J gene is TRBJ2-1, the V gene TRBV11-2, with 7 bases lining up with TRBD2. Trimming at V came to 3 bases and at J to 5 bases, leaving 19 bases not matched to a gene. This CDR3 spans 19 amino acids. Germline loops: CDR1 SGHAT, CDR2 FQNNGV. This CDR3 reads CASSLPQSTLAEQDNEQFF. In DNA form, the CDR3 reads TGTGCCAGCAGCTTGCCCCAAAGTACTCTAGCGGAACAAGACAATGAGCAGTTCTTC.

V is TRBV29-1 and J is TRBJ2-7, with 10 bases lining up with TRBD2. There are 15 residues in the CDR3. J lost 2 bases, V lost 4 bases, and 8 bases had no gene match. In germline, CDR1 is SQVTM, CDR2 ANQGSEA. CDR3 coding DNA: TGCAGCGTTGTGGGAGGACTAGCGGATCCCTACGAGCAGTACTTC. This sequence encodes CSVVGGLADPYEQYF.

The chain couples TRBV28 to TRBJ2-6; possible D gene TRBD2, 6 bases. This CDR3 is built from 19 residues. The V gene lost 6 bases and the J gene lost 0 bases, with 21 bases spanning the gap. Germline lookup yields CDR1 MDHEN and CDR2 SYDVKM. The CDR3 DNA sequence: TGTGCCAGCAGCCTCGTCCAGGAGGGTAGGGACTCTGGGGCCAACGTCCTGACTTTC. Protein sequence: CASSLVQEGRDSGANVLTF.